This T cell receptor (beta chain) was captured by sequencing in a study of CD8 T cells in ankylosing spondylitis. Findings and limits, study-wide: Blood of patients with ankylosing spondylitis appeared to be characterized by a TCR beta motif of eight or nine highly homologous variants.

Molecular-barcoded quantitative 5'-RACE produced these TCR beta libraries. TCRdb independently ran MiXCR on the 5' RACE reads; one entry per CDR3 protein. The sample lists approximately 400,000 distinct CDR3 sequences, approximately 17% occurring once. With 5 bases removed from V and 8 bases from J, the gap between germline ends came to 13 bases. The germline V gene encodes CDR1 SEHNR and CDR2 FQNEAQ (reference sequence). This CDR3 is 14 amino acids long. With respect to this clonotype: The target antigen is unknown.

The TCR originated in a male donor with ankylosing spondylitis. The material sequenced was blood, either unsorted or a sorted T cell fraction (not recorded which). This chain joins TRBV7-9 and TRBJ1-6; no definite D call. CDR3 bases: TGTGCCAGCAGCCGTGCGGGAGGTGATTCACCCCTCCACTTT. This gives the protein CASSRAGGDSPLHF.